Given below is one T cell receptor beta chain in context. This sample stems from a study of blood T cell repertoires in COVID-19. Turning to the study itself: The cDNA or gDNA used as material had been derived from T cells, B-cell-depleted T cells, or PBMCs.

The CDR3 spans 13 residues. CDR1 and CDR2 from the germline V gene are KGHSH and LQKENI. V dropped 0 bases and J dropped 6 bases, with 8 bases sitting between them. TCRdb's copy holds only in-frame clones and misses some; the assay was immunoSEQ multiplex PCR. The data show hundreds of thousands of clones, with 87% seen just once and 1.5% to 2% held by the top ten. This rearrangement joins TRBV18 to TRBJ1-1; D is uncertain. This receptor was identified in a young woman with acute COVID-19. The source material was PBMCs or T cells enriched from blood (not recorded which). The CDR3 sequence: CASSPPNGAEAFF. Here the CDR3 DNA reads TGTGCCAGCTCACCACCGAACGGTGCTGAAGCTTTCTTT.